The 25 T cell receptor beta chains below come from one sample, sequenced in a study of T cell responses to AZD1222 COVID-19 vaccine. Some clones are missing from TCRdb's copy, which holds only in-frame ones; the method was immunoSEQ multiplex PCR. The sample yields around 250,000 clones, 93% seen once. Sequencing was performed on peripheral blood, taken on day 0 of AZD1222 vaccination. The receptors originated from an adult in good health.

This clone was observed a single time. V usage is TRBV28 and J usage is TRBJ1-6; 10 nucleotides line up with TRBD1. V lost 6 bases to trimming and J lost 10 bases; unmatched junction nucleotides: 6. This CDR3 contains 14 residues. Germline V CDR1 and CDR2: MDHEN, SYDVKM. The CDR3 DNA reads TGTGCCAGCAGCGAACCGGGACAGGGGTCACCCCTCCACTTT. Protein sequence: CASSEPGQGSPLHF.

As DNA, the CDR3 is TGTGCCAGCAGCTTCGGAGGAAGGGCGGCCCAGCCCCAGCATTTT. It translates to CASSFGGRAAQPQHF. This chain links TRBV5-6 with TRBJ1-5, with D unclear. Germline V lookup: CDR1 SGHDT, CDR2 YYEEEE. V lost 2 bases and J 7 bases, leaving 16 bases between the germline ends. The CDR3 has 15 amino acids.

About this clone itself: This sample includes further DNA sequences coding for the same CDR3. The V call is TRBV5-1, the J call TRBJ2-7; 7 bases are a match to TRBD1. V lost 4 bases, J lost 1 base, and 8 bases stayed unmatched. The CDR3 is 15 residues long. CDR1 is SGHRS and CDR2 is YFSETQ in the germline V gene. CDR3 nucleotide sequence: TGCGCCAGCAGCCCCGGTCAGGGGGATTCCTACGAGCAGTACTTC. Translating it yields CASSPGQGDSYEQYF.

This clone has more than one count but fewer than ten. V is TRBV13 and J is TRBJ1-1; TRBD1 agrees at 9 bases. CDR3 length equals 16 residues. Unmatched junction bases numbered 8, after V lost 6 bases and J lost 0 bases. Germline CDR1 PRHDT, CDR2 FYEKMQ (reference sequence). The CDR3 is CASSSSRTGVNTEAFF. CDR3 in DNA: TGTGCCAGCAGTTCCTCTAGGACAGGGGTGAACACTGAAGCTTTCTTT.

This rearrangement joins TRBV11-2 to TRBJ2-2; the D call may be TRBD1 or TRBD2 (5 bases each). Germline CDR1 and CDR2: SGHAT and FQNNGV. Trimming took off 5 bases at V and 1 base at J, with 11 bases between the two ends. The CDR3 loop spans 15 amino acids. The CDR3 loop reads CASSPGRMNTGELFF. The CDR3 nucleotides are TGTGCCAGCAGCCCGGGACGTATGAACACCGGGGAGCTGTTTTTT.

This clone was observed once. This chain links TRBV19 with TRBJ1-2; 8 bases are shared with TRBD1. Germline V gives CDR1 LNHDA, CDR2 SQIVND (reference sequence). CDR3 length equals 14 residues. Losses at the gene ends were 7 bases for V and 4 bases for J; bases not matched to a gene: 8. Here the CDR3 reads CASTIGTGSYGYTF. For the CDR3, the DNA is TGTGCCAGTACCATAGGGACAGGAAGCTATGGCTACACCTTC. Full variable domain (remainder filled in from reference TRBV19 and TRBJ1-2): DGGITQSPKYLFRKEGQNVTLSCEQNLNHDAMYWYRQDPGQGLRLIYYSQIVNDFQKGDIAEGYSVSREKKESFPLTVTSAQKNPTAFYLCASTIGTGSYGYTFGSGTRLTVV.

The rearrangement joins TRBV3-1 (or the pseudogene TRBV3-2) to TRBJ2-7, with TRBD2 identical over 8 bases. Germline V CDR1 and CDR2: LGHDT, YNNKEL (reference sequence). The CDR3 runs 14 residues. J lost 1 base, V lost 8 bases, and 7 bases had no gene match. The CDR3 protein is CASSGGAGSYEQYF. In DNA form, the CDR3 reads TGTGCCAGCTCGGGGGGGGCAGGATCCTACGAGCAGTACTTC.

CDR3 nucleotides: TGTGCCAGCAGTGAAAGGGCCACTGAAGCTTTCTTT. Encoded protein: CASSERATEAFF. The chain carries TRBV6-1 and TRBJ1-1, with D hard to call. This CDR3 has 12 residues. The V gene lost 2 bases and the J gene lost 4 bases, with 5 bases spanning the gap. The V gene's germline CDR1 is MNHNS and CDR2 SASEGT.

This rearrangement joins TRBV7-8 to TRBJ1-1; D may be TRBD1 (5 bases). The CDR3 covers 14 residues. The germline V and J ends were trimmed by 3 bases and 11 bases, with 19 bases remaining between them. Germline CDR1 reads SGHVS; CDR2 reads FQNEAQ. The CDR3 sequence is CASSFRDENSDAFF. CDR3 nucleotide sequence: TGTGCCAGCAGCTTCCGGGACGAAAACTCCGACGCTTTCTTT. The whole variable domain, remainder taken from reference TRBV7-8 and TRBJ1-1, is GAGVSQSPRYKVAKRGQDVALRCDPISGHVSLFWYQQALGQGPEFLTYFQNEAQLDKSGLPSDRFFAERPEGSVSTLKIQRTQQEDSAVYLCASSFRDENSDAFFGQGTRLTVV.

The V call is TRBV5-4, the J call TRBJ2-5, with D possibly being TRBD2 (5 bases). The V end was cut by 4 bases, the J end by 5 bases, with 15 bases between. Looked up from germline, CDR1 is SGHNT and CDR2 is YYREEE (reference sequence). CDR3 length: 14 residues. DNA of the CDR3: TGTGCCAGCAGCCCGTCGGAGGCTGGGGAGACCCAGTACTTC. This gives the protein CASSPSEAGETQYF.

The chain links TRBV5-6 to TRBJ1-2; the match to TRBD1 covers 7 bases. V lost 0 bases to trimming and J lost 3 bases; unmatched junction nucleotides: 2. This CDR3 region has 14 residues. The germline V gene encodes CDR1 SGHDT and CDR2 YYEEEE. The CDR3 region is CASSLAGTDYGYTF. DNA for the CDR3: TGTGCCAGCAGCTTGGCCGGGACAGACTATGGCTACACCTTC.

This chain uses TRBV6-5 with TRBJ2-3; D might be TRBD1 or TRBD2, each matching 5 bases. CDR3 length: 14 amino acids. Deletions cut 2 bases from V and 3 bases from J, with 9 bases between. Germline V gene data show CDR1 as MNHEY and CDR2 as SVGAGI. The CDR3, as DNA: TGTGCCAGCAGTTACGGGTGGGGGACAGATACGCAGTATTTT. This gives the protein CASSYGWGTDTQYF.

The gene calls are TRBV5-1 and TRBJ2-7; possibly TRBD1 for D (5 bases). V dropped 0 bases and J dropped 6 bases, with 13 bases sitting between them. The CDR3 extends over 14 amino acids. From germline, CDR1 is SGHRS and CDR2 YFSETQ. CDR3 residues: CASSLGTQPSEQYF. The CDR3 DNA reads TGCGCCAGCAGCTTGGGGACACAACCCTCCGAGCAGTACTTC.

This rearrangement joins TRBV12-3 or TRBV12-4 to TRBJ1-2, with D tentatively TRBD1 (6 bases). V shed 7 bases and J shed 8 bases, with 17 bases lying between them. The length of the CDR3 is 13 residues. CDR3 loop: CASTLTGPGGYTF. CDR3 DNA sequence: TGTGCCAGCACACTAACAGGGCCTGGAGGCTACACCTTC.

The chain is built from TRBV23-1 and TRBJ2-7; D remains unclear. TRBV23-1 is marked as an open reading frame, function uncertain. This CDR3 contains 11 residues. V dropped 7 bases and J dropped 7 bases, with 11 bases sitting between them. CDR3 residues: CASTNPWEQYF. CDR3 DNA: TGCGCCAGCACGAATCCCTGGGAGCAGTACTTC.

This clone was recorded only once. The chain has TRBV7-2 and TRBJ2-7; 8 bases are shared with TRBD2. Losses at the gene ends were 9 bases for V and 1 base for J; bases not matched to a gene: 8. CDR3 size: 14 residues. Looked up from germline, CDR1 is SGHTA and CDR2 is FQGNSA. The CDR3 coding sequence is TGTGCCAGTAGCCCGCAGCGGGGGTCCTACGAGCAGTACTTC. As protein: CASSPQRGSYEQYF. Using reference TRBV7-2 and TRBJ2-7 for the parts outside the CDR3, the full variable domain is GAGVSQSPSNKVTEKGKDVELRCDPISGHTALYWYRQSLGQGLEFLIYFQGNSAPDKSGLPSDRFSAERTGGSVSTLTIQRTQQEDSAVYLCASSPQRGSYEQYFGPGTRLTVT.

The chain links TRBV15 to TRBJ1-6; D ambiguous. This CDR3 spans 14 amino acids. CDR1 LNHNV and CDR2 YYDKDF come from the germline V gene (reference sequence). The V end lost 1 base, the J end lost 4 bases, and 5 bases lay between the germline ends. The CDR3 sequence: CATSRGVYNSPLHF. CDR3 coding DNA: TGTGCCACCAGCAGAGGAGTTTATAATTCACCCCTCCACTTT.

The chain has TRBV28 and TRBJ1-1; D unresolved. Germline CDR1 is MDHEN and CDR2 is SYDVKM. There are 11 residues in the CDR3. Trimming stripped 3 bases from V and 8 bases from J, with 7 bases between. This CDR3 is CASSFAREAFF. The CDR3 bases are TGTGCCAGCAGTTTCGCTCGCGAAGCTTTCTTT. Combining the CDR3 with reference TRBV28 and TRBJ1-1 gives the whole variable domain DVKVTQSSRYLVKRTGEKVFLECVQDMDHENMFWYRQDPGLGLRLIYFSYDVKMKEKGDIPEGYSVSREKKERFSLILESASTNQTSMYLCASSFAREAFFGQGTRLTVV.

V is TRBV7-9 and J is TRBJ2-3; D gene unclear. The V gene's germline CDR1 is SEHNR and CDR2 FQNEAQ (reference sequence). V was cut by 1 base and J by 4 bases, with 3 bases left in between. The CDR3 covers 12 residues. The CDR3 spells CASSLGPDTQYF. The CDR3 DNA reads as TGTGCCAGCAGCTTAGGCCCAGATACGCAGTATTTT.

CDR3 region: CASTPYPGRSYEQYF. The CDR3 bases are TGTGCCAGCACCCCCTACCCGGGACGTTCCTACGAGCAGTACTTC. The rearrangement joins TRBV6-5 to TRBJ2-7; D tentatively reads TRBD1 or TRBD2 (5 bases each). The CDR3 is 15 amino acids. Germline-derived CDR1 and CDR2 are MNHEY and SVGAGI. V was clipped by 7 bases and J by 1 base, with 17 bases between them.

This chain links TRBV27 with TRBJ2-3, with 9 bases aligning to TRBD1. Germline V gives CDR1 MNHEY, CDR2 SMNVEV (reference sequence). This CDR3 spans 17 amino acids. The J segment lost 2 bases and the V segment lost 0 bases, leaving 6 bases of the junction unmatched. Here the CDR3 DNA reads TGTGCCAGCAGTTTATCGCTCCGGGACAGGGCCACAGATACGCAGTATTTT. Encoded protein: CASSLSLRDRATDTQYF.

This clone was found a few times. The chain links TRBV7-2 to TRBJ2-1; D unclear. CDR3 length: 15 amino acids. Germline V gene lookup returns CDR1 SGHTA and CDR2 FQGNSA. Deletions cut 7 bases from V and 3 bases from J, with 16 bases between. The CDR3 sequence is CASTAGNSYYNEQFF. Here the CDR3 DNA reads TGTGCCAGCACTGCCGGAAACTCTTACTACAATGAGCAGTTCTTC.

This chain joins TRBV6-1 and TRBJ2-1, with TRBD2 matching 10 bases. The CDR3 sequence is 12 residues long. The J segment lost 10 bases and the V segment lost 3 bases, leaving 0 bases of the junction unmatched. Germline V lookup: CDR1 MNHNS, CDR2 SASEGT. In DNA, the CDR3 is TGTGCCAGCAGTGAGACTAGCGGGGAGCAGTTCTTC. Translating gives CASSETSGEQFF.

The chain carries TRBV20-1 and TRBJ1-6, with D hard to call. Germline CDR1 is DFQATT and CDR2 is SNEGSKA (reference sequence). V shed 6 bases and J shed 11 bases, with 8 bases lying between them. This CDR3 has 10 residues. The CDR3 reads CSAWGPPLHF. CDR3 bases: TGCAGTGCCTGGGGTCCACCCCTCCACTTT.

The chain carries TRBV19 and TRBJ2-7; weak D call: TRBD1 (6 bases). V was cut by 5 bases and J by 2 bases, with 10 bases left in between. Germline assignment: CDR1 LNHDA and CDR2 SQIVND (reference sequence). CDR3 length equals 13 residues. As DNA, the CDR3 is TGTGCCAGTAGTGAGGCAGGGGCCTACGAGCAGTACTTC. Translating gives CASSEAGAYEQYF.